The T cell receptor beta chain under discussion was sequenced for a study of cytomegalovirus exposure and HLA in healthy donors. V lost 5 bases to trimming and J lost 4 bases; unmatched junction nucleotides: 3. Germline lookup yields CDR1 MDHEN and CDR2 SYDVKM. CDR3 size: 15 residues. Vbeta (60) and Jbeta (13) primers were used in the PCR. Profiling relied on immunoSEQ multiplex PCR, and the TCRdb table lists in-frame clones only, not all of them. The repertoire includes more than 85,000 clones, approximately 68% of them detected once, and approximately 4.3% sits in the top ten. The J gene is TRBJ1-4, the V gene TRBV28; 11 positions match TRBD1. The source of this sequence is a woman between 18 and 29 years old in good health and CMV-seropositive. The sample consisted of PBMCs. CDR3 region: CASSGGQGVNEKLFF. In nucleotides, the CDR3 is TGTGCCAGCAGTGGGGGACAGGGGGTTAATGAAAAACTGTTTTTT.